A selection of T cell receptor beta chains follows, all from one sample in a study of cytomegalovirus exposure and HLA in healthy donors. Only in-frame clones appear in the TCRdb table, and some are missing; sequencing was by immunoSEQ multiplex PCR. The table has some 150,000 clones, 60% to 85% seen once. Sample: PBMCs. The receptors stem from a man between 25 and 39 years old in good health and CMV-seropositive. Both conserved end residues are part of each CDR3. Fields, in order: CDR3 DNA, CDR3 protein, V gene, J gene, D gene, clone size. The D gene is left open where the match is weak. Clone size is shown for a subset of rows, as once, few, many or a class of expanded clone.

DNA: TGTGCCAGCAGTGGTTGGGACAGGGGGCTTGGCACTGAAGCTTTCTTT
CDR3: CASSGWDRGLGTEAFF
V: TRBV28
J: TRBJ1-1
D: TRBD1
size: -

DNA: TGTGCCAGCAGCCGGGGACGACAGGGGAACACTGAAGCTTTCTTT
CDR3: CASSRGRQGNTEAFF
V: TRBV7-9
J: TRBJ1-1
D: TRBD1
size: -

DNA: TGTGCCAGCAGTTTAAGCGGGAAAGAGCAGTACTTC
CDR3: CASSLSGKEQYF
V: TRBV28
J: TRBJ2-7
D: TRBD2
size: -

DNA: TGTGCCAGCAGCTTAGGGACAGGGACTGAAGCTTTCTTT
CDR3: CASSLGTGTEAFF
V: TRBV5-4
J: TRBJ1-1
D: TRBD1
size: -

DNA: TGTGCCAGCAGTGAAGGGGCGGGGGGGGCAGATACGCAGTATTTT
CDR3: CASSEGAGGADTQYF
V: TRBV2
J: TRBJ2-3
D: TRBD2
size: -

DNA: TGTGCCAGCGGGGGGGAACCCTACGAGCAGTACTTC
CDR3: CASGGEPYEQYF
V: TRBV7-9
J: TRBJ2-7
D: TRBD2
size: -

DNA: TGTGCCAGCAGCTACCAGCCTACGGGGACAGGGGGCACAGATACGCAGTATTTT
CDR3: CASSYQPTGTGGTDTQYF
V: TRBV7-3
J: TRBJ2-3
D: TRBD1
size: once

DNA: TGTGCCAGCACCATGGGGGACAGGGCTGGAAGATCCTATAATTCACCCCTCCACTTT
CDR3: CASTMGDRAGRSYNSPLHF
V: TRBV6-8
J: TRBJ1-6
D: TRBD1
size: -

DNA: TGTGCCAGCACTCCGGGTAAGGGGGGGAACACTGAAGATTTCTTT
CDR3: CASTPGKGGNTEDFF
V: TRBV6-6
J: TRBJ1-1
D: -
size: once

DNA: TGTGCCAGCTCACGGCAAGAAGAGACCCAGTACTTC
CDR3: CASSRQEETQYF
V: TRBV18
J: TRBJ2-5
D: -
size: -

DNA: TGCGCCAGCAGCCCTGGACAGGGCACAGATACGCAGTATTTT
CDR3: CASSPGQGTDTQYF
V: TRBV5-1
J: TRBJ2-3
D: TRBD1
size: -

DNA: TGTGCCAGCAGCCACCCGGGGGATAATTCACCCCTCCACTTT
CDR3: CASSHPGDNSPLHF
V: TRBV28
J: TRBJ1-6
D: -
size: -

DNA: TGTGCCTGGAGTTGGCCAGGGCTCTACGAGCAGTACTTC
CDR3: CAWSWPGLYEQYF
V: TRBV30
J: TRBJ2-7
D: -
size: few

DNA: TGTGCCAGCAGCTCTTACCCCGGGGACTACAATGAGCAGTTCTTC
CDR3: CASSSYPGDYNEQFF
V: TRBV7-3
J: TRBJ2-1
D: -
size: -

DNA: TGTGCCAGCAGTCGTCAGGGGGTCACTGAAGCTTTCTTT
CDR3: CASSRQGVTEAFF
V: TRBV7-2
J: TRBJ1-1
D: TRBD1
size: -

DNA: TGTGCCAGCAGTTCATCGGACAGGGTAGACCAGCCCCAGCATTTT
CDR3: CASSSSDRVDQPQHF
V: TRBV27
J: TRBJ1-5
D: TRBD1
size: -

DNA: TGTGCCATCAGTGAGGCGAGGGTCTCAGAGACCCAGTACTTC
CDR3: CAISEARVSETQYF
V: TRBV10-3
J: TRBJ2-5
D: -
size: -

DNA: TGTGCCAGCAGTTACTCGACCACGGGGAACACTGAAGCTTTCTTT
CDR3: CASSYSTTGNTEAFF
V: TRBV6-6
J: TRBJ1-1
D: -
size: -

DNA: TGTGCCAGCAGTTACCTCCGAGATACGCAGTATTTT
CDR3: CASSYLRDTQYF
V: TRBV6-6
J: TRBJ2-3
D: -
size: -

DNA: TGTGCCAGCAGCATAGACAGCTCTGGGGCCAACGTCCTGACTTTC
CDR3: CASSIDSSGANVLTF
V: TRBV5-4
J: TRBJ2-6
D: -
size: once

DNA: TGTGCCAGCAGTGACCGGGACATGAACACTGAAGCTTTCTTT
CDR3: CASSDRDMNTEAFF
V: TRBV2
J: TRBJ1-1
D: -
size: -

DNA: TGTGCCAGCAGCTTGGAGACAGGGCCCTACGAGCAGTACTTC
CDR3: CASSLETGPYEQYF
V: TRBV5-4
J: TRBJ2-7
D: TRBD1
size: -

DNA: TGTGCCAGCAGTTTAAGGGACATTTATGGCTACACCTTC
CDR3: CASSLRDIYGYTF
V: TRBV28
J: TRBJ1-2
D: -
size: -

DNA: TGTGCCACCAGCAGAGATAGGGGGGACAGGAACACTGAAGCTTTCTTT
CDR3: CATSRDRGDRNTEAFF
V: TRBV15
J: TRBJ1-1
D: TRBD1
size: -

DNA: TGCAGCGTTGAAGGGGGGAGGAGTGGCTACACCTTC
CDR3: CSVEGGRSGYTF
V: TRBV29-1
J: TRBJ1-2
D: -
size: -

DNA: TGTGCCAGCAGGGGGACCACAGGGCTCGGGGAGCTGTTTTTT
CDR3: CASRGTTGLGELFF
V: TRBV2
J: TRBJ2-2
D: -
size: few

DNA: TGTGCCAGCAGCCGCGACAGGGGGACTGGCTACACCTTC
CDR3: CASSRDRGTGYTF
V: TRBV14
J: TRBJ1-2
D: TRBD1
size: few